The rows below give T cell receptor beta chains drawn from one sample of a study of T-cell reconstitution after alpha-beta-depleted transplantation in children. TCRdb re-derived calls from the PCR reads in MiXCR, one entry per CDR3 protein. Of some 290,000 distinct CDR3 sequences in the sample, 9.9% were seen once. Sequencing was performed on PBMCs from the stem cell graft donor, taken from the stem cell graft. Receptor source: a human donor who donated a stem cell graft to a child with SCID. The CDR3 runs from the conserved cysteine through the conserved F or W. A D gene is named only where the DNA matches it firmly. Clone sizes are given selectively: once, few, many, or a class where the clone is expanded.

j_gene,d_gene,v_gene,abundance,CDR3nt,CDR3aa
TRBJ1-4,TRBD1,TRBV20-1,many,TGCAGTGCTAGGACAGGGCTTGCAACTAATGAAAAACTGTTTTTT,CSARTGLATNEKLFF
TRBJ2-1,TRBD2,TRBV12-3/TRBV12-4,NA,TGTGCCAGCAGTTCGACTAGCGGGGAACCCTACAATGAGCAGTTCTTC,CASSSTSGEPYNEQFF
TRBJ2-2,TRBD1,TRBV29-1,many,TGCAGCGTGGCCCCTGGGACAGGGCGGACCGGGGAGCTGTTTTTT,CSVAPGTGRTGELFF
TRBJ2-7,NA,TRBV4-1,few,TGCGCCAGCAGCTCCCGGGACACCCTCTCCTACGAGCAGTACTTC,CASSSRDTLSYEQYF
TRBJ1-6,TRBD1,TRBV18,NA,TGTGCCAGCTCACCGGACAGGGGAGGGAATTCACCCCTCCACTTT,CASSPDRGGNSPLHF
TRBJ1-2,NA,TRBV7-9,many,TGTGCCAGCAGCTTAAACAGCTATGGCTACACCTTC,CASSLNSYGYTF
TRBJ2-5,NA,TRBV5-1,NA,TGCGCCAGCAGCTTGGGAAACCCCCAAGAGACCCAGTACTTC,CASSLGNPQETQYF
TRBJ2-7,NA,TRBV20-1,NA,TGCAGTGCTAGAGAGACAGGCTCCCTCGGCGAGCAGTACTTC,CSARETGSLGEQYF
TRBJ2-3,TRBD2,TRBV5-1,few,TGCGCCAGCAGCTTCGGGGGGATCACAGATACGCAGTATTTT,CASSFGGITDTQYF
TRBJ2-3,TRBD2,TRBV4-1,few,TGCGCCAGCAGCCAAGGTACTAGCGGGCGCACAGATACGCAGTATTTT,CASSQGTSGRTDTQYF
TRBJ2-1,TRBD2,TRBV3-1,NA,TGTGCCAGCAGTCAGGGACTAGTCTCCTACAATGAGCAGTTCTTC,CASSQGLVSYNEQFF
TRBJ2-3,TRBD2,TRBV6-1,few,TGTGCCAGCACCCCGGGACTAGCGGGGGGCACAGATACGCAGTATTTT,CASTPGLAGGTDTQYF
TRBJ1-4,NA,TRBV7-9,few,TGTGCCAGCAGCAAGGACAGAGAAAAACTGTTTTTT,CASSKDREKLFF
TRBJ2-3,TRBD1,TRBV15,few,TGTGCCACCAGCAGCCGGGACAGGGAAGGGGATACGCAGTATTTT,CATSSRDREGDTQYF
TRBJ2-1,NA,TRBV5-1,few,TGCGCCAGCAGCCCCGAGGGGGGTCGGGTCTCCTACAATGAGCAGTTCTTC,CASSPEGGRVSYNEQFF
TRBJ2-1,NA,TRBV25-1,few,TGTGCCAGCAGTGAGTCGACAGCCTCCTACAATGAGCAGTTCTTC,CASSESTASYNEQFF
TRBJ1-1,NA,TRBV7-3,NA,TGTGCCAGCAGCTTAAAGCCTACCCTTCAAAACGGAAGGAACACTGAAGCTTTCTTT,CASSLKPTLQNGRNTEAFF
TRBJ1-6,NA,TRBV12-3/TRBV12-4,few,TGTGCCAGCAGAGGTCCGGAGAATAATTCACCCCTCCACTTT,CASRGPENNSPLHF
TRBJ2-1,TRBD2,TRBV10-3,NA,TGTGCCATCAGTGAAAAGCGGGGGGATAACAATGAGCAGTTCTTC,CAISEKRGDNNEQFF
TRBJ2-7,NA,TRBV20-1,many,TGCAGTGCCCGGGACAACTCCTACGAGCAGTACTTC,CSARDNSYEQYF
TRBJ2-7,TRBD1,TRBV7-9,few,TGTGCCAGCAGCCCGCGGACAGGGTTATCCTACGAGCAGTACTTC,CASSPRTGLSYEQYF
TRBJ2-2,NA,TRBV20-1,many,TGCAGTGCTAGAGCACAGGGTATCGAGGCCGGGGAGCTGTTTTTT,CSARAQGIEAGELFF
TRBJ2-2,TRBD2,TRBV11-2,few,TGTGCCAGCAGGGGGGCGGGGGGCGAGAACACCGGGGAGCTGTTTTTT,CASRGAGGENTGELFF
TRBJ1-1,TRBD1,TRBV6-1,NA,TGTGCCAGCACCACGACAGGGTTAAACACTGAAGCTTTCTTT,CASTTTGLNTEAFF
TRBJ1-1,NA,TRBV4-1,few,TGCGCCAGCAGCCAAGAACAGGGTCTATCTGAAGCTTTCTTT,CASSQEQGLSEAFF
TRBJ2-3,TRBD2,TRBV12-3/TRBV12-4,many,TGTGCCAGCAGTACTCGACTAGCGGGGGTTTCAGATACGCAGTATTTT,CASSTRLAGVSDTQYF
TRBJ2-2,TRBD1,TRBV27,NA,TGTGCCAGCAGTTTATCAGGGGGACAGGGGGCCGGGGGGGAGCTGTTTTTT,CASSLSGGQGAGGELFF
TRBJ2-1,NA,TRBV19,NA,TGTGCCAGTAGGCCGGCCAAGGGGAACAATGAGCAGTTCTTC,CASRPAKGNNEQFF
TRBJ2-3,TRBD2,TRBV4-2,few,TGTGCCAGCAGCCAAGAGCGGGGGGGCCCAGATACGCAGTATTTT,CASSQERGGPDTQYF
TRBJ2-6,NA,TRBV29-1,many,TGCAGCGTTAATACGGACAGCACAGGGGCCAACGTCCTGACTTTC,CSVNTDSTGANVLTF
TRBJ2-1,NA,TRBV9,NA,TGTGCCAGCAGCGTAGGGTGGTCTAACAATGAGCAGTTCTTC,CASSVGWSNNEQFF
TRBJ1-5,TRBD1,TRBV19,NA,TGTGCCGGAGGGACAGCCAATAGCAATCAGCCCCAGCATTTT,CAGGTANSNQPQHF
TRBJ2-1,TRBD2,TRBV7-7,few,TGTGCTAGCAGCCCGGGACTAGCGGGGGGGCCGGTGTACAATGAGCAGTTCTTC,CASSPGLAGGPVYNEQFF
TRBJ2-3,TRBD1,TRBV12-3/TRBV12-4,NA,TGTGCCAGCAGGGAGGACAGGCCCACAGATACGCAGTATTTT,CASREDRPTDTQYF
TRBJ2-4,NA,TRBV7-9,NA,TGTGCCAGCAGCAGGGACGGAGGAGGAACCAAAAACATTCAGTACTTC,CASSRDGGGTKNIQYF
TRBJ2-1,NA,TRBV5-1,NA,TGCGCCAGCAGCACCCAGCGTGAGCAGTTCTTC,CASSTQREQFF
TRBJ2-7,NA,TRBV4-1,NA,TGCGCCAGCAGCCAAGATTCTAGCATTTACGAGCAGTACTTC,CASSQDSSIYEQYF
TRBJ2-7,NA,TRBV7-9,NA,TGTGCCAGCAGCCCCCATGGGGTGAGACCCTACGAGCAGTACTTC,CASSPHGVRPYEQYF
TRBJ1-2,NA,TRBV6-2/TRBV6-3,NA,TGTGCCAGCAGTTACTCGAGAGACCCCAAGGGACAAGTAGCTAACTATGGCTACACCTTC,CASSYSRDPKGQVANYGYTF
TRBJ2-1,TRBD2,TRBV12-3/TRBV12-4,few,TGTGCCAGTCTAAGGGGCGGGGGGCAGGTGGTTGAGCAGTTCTTC,CASLRGGGQVVEQFF
TRBJ2-4,NA,TRBV12-5,NA,TGTGCTAGTGGTCCAACGGGGATAGCCAAAAACATTCAGTACTTC,CASGPTGIAKNIQYF
TRBJ2-7,NA,TRBV9,few,TGTGCCAGCAGCGTAGCTGGCTTATCCTACGAGCAGTACTTC,CASSVAGLSYEQYF
TRBJ2-3,NA,TRBV3-1,many,TGTGCCAGCAGCCTCTCGGGAACGGCGACAGATACGCAGTATTTT,CASSLSGTATDTQYF
TRBJ2-5,TRBD2,TRBV7-3,many,TGTGCCAGCAGCGCCCGGACTAGTGTTGAAGAGACCCAGTACTTC,CASSARTSVEETQYF
TRBJ1-6,TRBD1,TRBV5-1,few,TGCGCCAGCAGCTTGGCCTTGGGGGACAGAGGGAATTCACCCCTCCACTTT,CASSLALGDRGNSPLHF
TRBJ2-5,NA,TRBV5-1,few,TGCGCCAGCAGCCAATTCACGGGGCGGGAGACCCAGTACTTC,CASSQFTGRETQYF
TRBJ2-7,NA,TRBV5-4,NA,TGTGCCAGCAGATACTCCTCCGGGACGGGGTTCTCCTACGAGCAGTACTTC,CASRYSSGTGFSYEQYF
TRBJ2-7,NA,TRBV7-9,NA,TGTGCCAGCAGCTGGACAGAGGTCTACGAGCAGTACTTC,CASSWTEVYEQYF
TRBJ2-7,TRBD2,TRBV6-1,many,TGTGCCAGCAGTCGCTACTCTAGCGGGGGGCACTACGAGCAGTACTTC,CASSRYSSGGHYEQYF
TRBJ1-2,NA,TRBV20-1,few,TGCAGTGCTAGAGACCTAACTGATAACTATGGCTACACCTTC,CSARDLTDNYGYTF
TRBJ2-7,NA,TRBV12-3/TRBV12-4,few,TGTGCCAGCAGTTTAGCGCTTTCACTACCCTACGAGCAGTACTTC,CASSLALSLPYEQYF